This T cell receptor beta chain originates from a study of T cells in Graves' hyperthyroidism and ophthalmopathy. The sample holds a few counts of this clonotype. What it binds is not known. General study points: Most thyroid clonotypes expanded above 0.001 appeared in blood too. Ophthalmopathy was predicted by the model a median of around 5.9 months ahead of onset.

CDR3 size: 14 residues. Germline CDR1 and CDR2: ENHRY and SYGVKD. With 5 bases removed from V and 5 bases from J, the gap between germline ends came to 15 bases. Template material for amplifying TCR beta CDR3 regions consisted of RNA transcripts. HTBI primers drove first-round RT-PCR of the TCR CDR3. TCRdb fed the multiplex PCR reads into MiXCR, producing one record per CDR3 protein. Of around 600,000 distinct CDR3 sequences in the sample, more than 13% were seen once. Inclusion characteristics of ophthalmopathy patients comprised a Clinical Activity Score of at least 3, a NOSPECS grade of at least 4, and duration under 3 months. The source of the PBMCs was less than 12 ml of fresh peripheral blood.

Sample: blood. The clonotype was recovered from a woman under 30 with Graves' ophthalmopathy. The chain combines TRBV10-3 with TRBJ2-5; the D is unclear. The CDR3 coding sequence is TGTGCCATCAGTAGTTTAGCAGAGCAGGAGACCCAGTACTTC. Translating gives CAISSLAEQETQYF.